These 28 T cell receptor beta chains were sequenced from one sample in a study of T-cell reconstitution after alpha-beta-depleted transplantation in children. Unique molecular identifiers were built into the TCRbeta library. TCRdb fed the PCR reads into MiXCR, producing one record per CDR3 protein. The sample lists about 980,000 distinct CDR3 sequences, about 29% occurring once. This specimen was PBMCs, mostly from graft donor cells, taken 360 days after TCRalphabeta/CD19-depleted stem cell transplant. Receptor source: a boy younger than two who had a stem cell transplant for SCID, so the T cells may come from the graft donor.

This clonotype was observed a single time. This chain uses TRBV5-1 with TRBJ2-1; 8 bases align to TRBD2. J gave up 7 bases and V 1 base, and 7 bases lay outside the gene matches. This CDR3 is 15 amino acids long. Germline assignment: CDR1 SGHRS and CDR2 YFSETQ. In nucleotides, the CDR3 is TGCGCCAGCAGCTTGTGGGGGACTAGTCTGAATGAGCAGTTCTTC. Its translation: CASSLWGTSLNEQFF.

The J gene is TRBJ2-7, the V gene TRBV20-1, with TRBD1 matching over 12 bases. The CDR3 consists of 15 residues. Germline CDR1 DFQATT, CDR2 SNEGSKA (reference sequence). V was clipped by 5 bases and J by 4 bases; unmatched bases: 9. Here the CDR3 DNA reads TGCAGTGCTCAGACTCGGGACAGGGGGCTGTACGAGCAGTACTTC. Translating it yields CSAQTRDRGLYEQYF.

The rearrangement uses TRBV20-1 and TRBJ2-3; 7 nucleotides match TRBD1. V gave up 6 bases and J gave up 4 bases; unmatched junction bases: 13. CDR1 and CDR2 (germline): DFQATT, SNEGSKA (reference sequence). The CDR3 runs 15 residues. The DNA of the CDR3 is TGCAGTGCGGAAAAAGACAGGGTCGGCGCAGATACGCAGTATTTT. It encodes CSAEKDRVGADTQYF.

V and J are TRBV7-9 and TRBJ2-3; 14 positions agree with TRBD2. Germline assignment: CDR1 SEHNR and CDR2 FQNEAQ (reference sequence). The CDR3 has 17 residues. V shed 1 base, J shed 4 bases, and the junction held 4 bases outside the gene matches. The CDR3 sequence: CASSLGGLAGVPDTQYF. DNA for the CDR3: TGTGCCAGCAGCTTAGGGGGACTAGCGGGGGTCCCAGATACGCAGTATTTT.

This clonotype was seen repeatedly, ten times or more. The V gene is TRBV6-1, the J gene TRBJ1-1, with no clear D. CDR1 and CDR2 from the germline V gene are MNHNS and SASEGT. The V and J ends lost 6 bases and 1 base respectively, with 12 bases between them. The CDR3 has 14 residues. DNA for the CDR3: TGTGCCAGCAGCACCCCGTGGGGGAACACTGAAGCTTTCTTT. It specifies CASSTPWGNTEAFF.

This rearrangement joins TRBV7-3 to TRBJ2-2, with TRBD1 matching 7 bases. This CDR3 spans 15 amino acids. Germline V gene sequence: CDR1 SGHTA, CDR2 FQGTGA. Trimming removed 1 base from V and 5 bases from J; junction bases left unmatched: 4. The CDR3 nucleotides read TGTGCCAGCAGCTTAATGGCGACAGGGACCGGGGAGCTGTTTTTT. This codes for CASSLMATGTGELFF.

This clonotype was recorded a few times. The chain couples TRBV5-5 to TRBJ2-2; possibly TRBD2 for D (5 bases). Trimming shortened V by 2 bases and J by 7 bases, and 15 bases separated the two germline ends. The CDR3 consists of 15 residues. CDR1 and CDR2 (germline): SGHKS, YYEKEE (reference sequence). CDR3 nucleotides: TGTGCCAGCAGCTTCTTGGCTAGCAGGAGCGGGGAGCTGTTTTTT. It specifies CASSFLASRSGELFF.

The CDR3 coding sequence is TGTGCCAGCAGTTTAGAATGGGGTTCGGGCACCGGGGAGCTGTTTTTT. The encoded protein is CASSLEWGSGTGELFF. The chain is built from TRBV12-3 or TRBV12-4 and TRBJ2-2; D call uncertain. CDR3 length: 16 amino acids. Trimming pared 1 base from V and 4 bases from J, leaving 13 bases between.

This clonotype has just a few counts. The chain employs TRBV10-3 and TRBJ2-5; TRBD1 is a possible D gene (6 bases). The CDR3 covers 13 residues. V was cut by 2 bases and J by 4 bases, with 8 bases left in between. Germline V CDR1 and CDR2: ENHRY, SYGVKD. CDR3 in amino acids: CAISERGTETQYF. CDR3 DNA: TGTGCCATCAGTGAGAGGGGGACAGAGACCCAGTACTTC.

This clonotype was counted a few times. This sequence joins TRBV12-3 or TRBV12-4 and TRBJ1-2; D remains ambiguous. The CDR3 consists of 12 residues. The V end was cut by 7 bases, the J end by 3 bases, with 9 bases between. The CDR3 DNA is TGTGCCAGCAACGTAAGGGACTATGGCTACACCTTC. Protein sequence: CASNVRDYGYTF.

This clonotype showed up just a few times. The J gene is TRBJ1-1, the V gene TRBV12-3 or TRBV12-4; D may be TRBD1 (6 bases). The CDR3 is 15 residues long. V shed 2 bases and J shed 2 bases, with 12 bases lying between them. DNA of the CDR3: TGTGCCAGCAGTTTACGTAGCAGGGGCAACACTGAAGCTTTCTTT. Its protein is CASSLRSRGNTEAFF.

This clonotype was detected only a few times. This sequence joins TRBV20-1 and TRBJ2-4, with a weak D call TRBD2 (7 bases). V lost 6 bases and J 0 bases, leaving 18 bases between the germline ends. The germline gives CDR1 DFQATT, CDR2 SNEGSKA (reference sequence). The CDR3 runs to 16 residues. CDR3 in amino acids: CSAQERGGVAKNIQYF. DNA of the CDR3: TGCAGTGCCCAAGAAAGAGGGGGGGTAGCCAAAAACATTCAGTACTTC.

The chain couples TRBV6-2 or TRBV6-3 to TRBJ2-1; the match to TRBD1 covers 8 bases. V was clipped by 11 bases and J by 6 bases; unmatched bases: 15. The CDR3 sequence is 15 residues long. Germline lookup yields CDR1 MNHEY and CDR2 SVGEGT. The CDR3 reads CAAMGGGQGRNEQFF. The CDR3 nucleotides read TGTGCCGCCATGGGGGGTGGACAGGGACGCAATGAGCAGTTCTTC.

The chain is built from TRBV4-2 and TRBJ2-3; no clear D gene. With 0 bases removed from V and 2 bases from J, the gap between germline ends came to 12 bases. The CDR3 has 16 amino acids. Germline V gene sequence: CDR1 LGHNA, CDR2 YNFKEQ. CDR3 bases: TGTGCCAGCAGCCAAGATCGTCAGGTAGACACAGATACGCAGTATTTT. It is translated as CASSQDRQVDTDTQYF.

This clonotype was seen a few times. The chain couples TRBV5-1 to TRBJ1-4; D unclear. Trimming took off 0 bases at V and 5 bases at J, with 8 bases between the two ends. The CDR3 has 14 residues. Germline assignment: CDR1 SGHRS and CDR2 YFSETQ. Written as DNA, the CDR3 is TGCGCCAGCAGCTTGGGTGACGGGAATGAAAAACTGTTTTTT. It translates to CASSLGDGNEKLFF.

The chain joins TRBV21-1 to TRBJ1-2. TRBV21-1 is classified as a pseudogene. This CDR3 has 13 residues. CDR3 bases: TGTGCCAGCAGCAAAGAGGGGACTCCCGGCTACACCTTC. Translating gives CASSKEGTPGYTF.

The sample holds a few counts of this clonotype. V and J are TRBV29-1 and TRBJ2-7; 8 nucleotides align to TRBD1. Trimming at V came to 7 bases and at J to 5 bases, leaving 10 bases not matched to a gene. This CDR3 is 13 amino acids long. Germline V gene lookup returns CDR1 SQVTM and CDR2 ANQGSEA. The CDR3 bases are TGCAGCGCCTCCGGGACAGGTACCCACGAGCAGTACTTC. This sequence encodes CSASGTGTHEQYF.

This chain uses TRBV4-1 with TRBJ2-2; D gene unclear. The CDR3 has 13 amino acids. Germline V gene sequence: CDR1 MGHRA, CDR2 YSYEKL. Trimming took 3 bases from V and 6 from J, leaving 8 bases between them. The CDR3 region is CASSHPYSGELFF. The DNA for the CDR3 is TGCGCCAGCAGCCATCCCTACTCCGGGGAGCTGTTTTTT.

V and J are TRBV7-2 and TRBJ2-7; D is undetermined. Germline V lookup: CDR1 SGHTA, CDR2 FQGNSA. The CDR3 is 13 residues long. The V gene lost 3 bases and the J gene lost 3 bases, with 9 bases spanning the gap. The CDR3 is CASSFGRYYEQYF. The CDR3, as DNA: TGTGCCAGCAGCTTCGGTCGGTACTACGAGCAGTACTTC.

A word on this clonotype: No DNA is shown, since the ends of the CDR3 on it are uncertain; the CDR3 is the one TCRdb lists. V and J are TRBV15 and TRBJ1-2; TRBD1 is the table's D call and was not checked against the DNA. The germline V gene encodes CDR1 LNHNV and CDR2 YYDKDF (reference sequence). Ends included, the CDR3 has 13 residues. CDR3: CATSILGAGGYTF.

This clonotype came up a few times. The chain carries TRBV20-1 and TRBJ2-3; TRBD2 is a possible D gene (5 bases). This CDR3 has 14 residues. V was cut by 6 bases and J by 4 bases, with 17 bases left in between. The germline V gene has CDR1 DFQATT and CDR2 SNEGSKA (reference sequence). DNA for the CDR3: TGCAGTGCCGGATTTGGAGGAGCAGCAGATACGCAGTATTTT. This gives the protein CSAGFGGAADTQYF.

This clonotype was observed a handful of times. The chain joins TRBV28 to TRBJ2-1; D not resolved. Trimming removed 7 bases from V and 5 bases from J, with 15 bases in between. The germline V gene encodes CDR1 MDHEN and CDR2 SYDVKM. CDR3 length: 14 amino acids. The CDR3 spells CASTLGSRDNEQFF. The CDR3 DNA reads TGTGCCAGCACCTTGGGCTCTAGGGACAATGAGCAGTTCTTC.

The chain employs TRBV4-2 and TRBJ2-7, with 7 nucleotides matching TRBD1. J was trimmed by 2 bases and V by 3 bases; bases with no gene match: 4. CDR3 length: 14 residues. The germline gives CDR1 LGHNA, CDR2 YNFKEQ. CDR3 in DNA: TGTGCCAGCAGCCACGACAGGGTAGCCTACGAGCAGTACTTC. Its protein is CASSHDRVAYEQYF.

This clonotype was seen a few times. This chain connects TRBV28 to TRBJ2-2; D ambiguous. This CDR3 region has 14 residues. V lost 5 bases and J lost 4, with 11 bases in between. Per the germline V gene, CDR1 is MDHEN and CDR2 is SYDVKM. CDR3 nucleotides: TGTGCCAGCAGTCTCGGACCGACCACCGGGGAGCTGTTTTTT. Amino acids: CASSLGPTTGELFF. Combining the CDR3 with reference TRBV28 and TRBJ2-2 gives the whole variable domain DVKVTQSSRYLVKRTGEKVFLECVQDMDHENMFWYRQDPGLGLRLIYFSYDVKMKEKGDIPEGYSVSREKKERFSLILESASTNQTSMYLCASSLGPTTGELFFGEGSRLTVL.

The gene calls are TRBV28 and TRBJ1-6, with 9 positions matching TRBD1. V lost 4 bases and J lost 5; bases outside the gene matches: 6. CDR1 and CDR2 from the germline V gene are MDHEN and SYDVKM. This CDR3 has 16 residues. Here the CDR3 DNA reads TGTGCCAGCAGTTCCCATACAGGGGGCAATAATTCACCCCTCCACTTT. Protein product: CASSSHTGGNNSPLHF.

This chain joins TRBV15 and TRBJ2-2; D tentatively reads TRBD1 or TRBD2 (7 bases each). Per the germline V gene, CDR1 is LNHNV and CDR2 is YYDKDF (reference sequence). Trimming removed 1 base from V and 4 bases from J, with 13 bases in between. CDR3 length equals 16 residues. The CDR3 is CATSRGARGGTGELFF. The CDR3 region has the DNA TGTGCCACCAGCAGAGGAGCCAGGGGGGGCACCGGGGAGCTGTTTTTT.

This clonotype was seen a handful of times. This chain connects TRBV7-9 to TRBJ2-3; D is perhaps TRBD1 or TRBD2 (5 bases each). There are 16 residues in the CDR3. The V gene lost 4 bases and the J gene lost 2 bases, with 16 bases spanning the gap. CDR1 is SEHNR, CDR2 FQNEAQ, per germline (reference sequence). The CDR3 sequence is CASSSWGEGNTDTQYF. CDR3 nucleotide sequence: TGTGCCAGCAGCTCATGGGGCGAGGGGAACACAGATACGCAGTATTTT.

The sample holds many counts of this clonotype. The rearrangement uses TRBV29-1 and TRBJ2-1, with D perhaps being TRBD1 or TRBD2 (5 bases each). Trimming left V 3 bases short and J 6 bases short, with 15 bases between. The CDR3 loop spans 14 amino acids. Germline assignment: CDR1 SQVTM and CDR2 ANQGSEA. Written as DNA, the CDR3 is TGCAGCGTTGATGAAGGGGACCCATCCAATGAGCAGTTCTTC. Protein product: CSVDEGDPSNEQFF.